This T cell receptor (beta chain) was profiled in a study of blood T cell repertoires in COVID-19. Study-level background: PBMCs, B-cell-depleted T cells, or T cells were the source of the cDNA or gDNA that made up the material.

TCRdb's copy holds only in-frame clones and misses some; the assay was immunoSEQ multiplex PCR. The profile shows tens of thousands of clones, around 82% of them singletons. V lost 6 bases, J lost 10 bases, and 5 bases stayed unmatched. The CDR3 sequence is 13 residues long. Germline CDR1 SNHLY, CDR2 FYNNEI. This clonotype was obtained from a human donor in a cohort sampled during active COVID-19. The sequencing input was peripheral blood. The chain uses TRBV2 and TRBJ1-6; TRBD1 agrees at 8 bases. CDR3 amino acids: CASRGTGQSPLHF. CDR3 DNA sequence: TGTGCCAGCAGGGGGACAGGCCAATCACCCCTCCACTTT.